This T cell receptor (beta chain) is from a study of T cells after yellow fever vaccination (dated by TCRdb to between 2018 and 2021). Regarding the complete study: The SMART-Seq v4 Ultra Low Input RNA kit was used to prepare libraries from fractions with low cell numbers. Bulk TCR alpha and beta repertoires were sequenced longitudinally to track T-cell clones before and after primary and booster YFV17D yellow fever vaccination. The cohort comprised two healthy male donors, one aged 18 to 30 and one aged 30 to 40 years. Blood samples were taken at several timepoints before and after primary and secondary immunization, and bulk PBMC replicates and cell subsets were isolated. Study-wide findings and limitations: After the booster, most of the clones that had expanded following primary vaccination were detected again (about 95% of CD4 and more than 85% of CD8), which suggests that memory was broadly maintained. Computational filtering was required because FACS-sorted repertoires could contain abundant contaminating clonotypes from the bulk population. Compared with the primary T-cell response, the secondary T-cell response was weaker but faster, peaking on day 5 rather than day 15. A small fraction of clonotypes showed up in both the CD4 and CD8 compartments, probably as a result of convergent recombination. Because only a couple of donors were included in the study, the extent to which the findings can be generalized is limited.

According to the study, the label for this sample's treatment or condition signals: live attenuated yellow fever vaccine strain. A standard Ficoll-Paque protocol was used to isolate PBMCs from peripheral blood. CD4 and CD8 T-cell fractions were isolated with Dynabeads CD4 and CD8 positive selection kits. TriZol was used to extract RNA from bulk PBMCs, from CD4 and CD8 fractions, and from dextramer-positive and dextramer-negative fractions. Sequencing relied on an Illumina NovaSeq 6000. TCR cDNA was synthesized by 5'RACE template switching, through which a universal primer site and unique molecular identifiers were introduced. Priming of cDNA synthesis was performed from both the TCR alpha and TCR beta constant segments. Library amplification used two PCR steps, and the second PCR step added sample barcodes and sequencing adapters. Sequencing of the libraries was done on either Illumina HiSeq 2500 (2x100 bp) or NovaSeq (2x150 bp). For the original study's pipeline: Reads were demultiplexed and collapsed into UMI consensus sequences with MIGEC, and V(D)J alignment was performed with MiXCR. Using edgeR on replicate PBMC samples, clonotypes were called vaccine-responding if FDR was below 0.01 and the log2 fold change was above 5 up to day 15. Bulk clonotypes were assigned CD4 or CD8 identity according to which sequenced CD4 or CD8 repertoire held them at higher abundance. The raw public data were reprocessed by TCRdb itself: fastp quality trimming at Q25, MiXCR clonotype calling, in-frame beta chains only. A single entry per CDR3 protein holds the most common genes and DNA from its merged rows. TCRdb's processing, not the authors', yielded these V and J calls. The table for this sample lists fewer than 400,000 distinct CDR3 sequences; about 10% of them were counted only once. The ten biggest clones cover over 3% of the sample.

Based on the germline V gene (reference sequence), the CDR1 and CDR2 sequences are DFQATT and SNEGSKA. Trimming at the junction amounts to 5 bases on V and 6 bases on J, and the germline ends lie 20 bases apart. Its CDR3 holds 14 amino acids, cysteine through phenylalanine. Only CDR3 DNA remains: 42 bases, in frame from the first base. Of note for this clonotype: Its antigen target is currently unknown. No per-base quality is available; no much larger clone lies one base away.

Material: CD4+ T cells sorted from PBMCs, obtained 45 days after the yellow fever booster vaccination. The chain is made from TRBV20-1 and TRBJ2-7; the D gene could be TRBD1 or TRBD2, each one agreeing over 5 bases. This sequence originates from a man in his late teens or twenties who received the YFV17D yellow fever vaccine. In nucleotides, the sequence is TGCAGTGCTGTATACCGGGACGGGCACGTCGAGCAGTACTTC. Its coded protein is CSAVYRDGHVEQYF.